A single sample is the source of the 11 T cell receptor beta chains below, sequenced in a study of cytomegalovirus exposure and HLA in healthy donors. This PCR relied on a set of 60 Vbeta primers and 13 Jbeta primers. Sequenced by immunoSEQ multiplex PCR; TCRdb stores in-frame clones only, minus some. The sample carries under 200,000 clones, around 82% recorded once. The sequencing input was PBMCs. The receptors here all came from a man aged 30 to 39 in good health and CMV-seronegative.

The chain is built from TRBV11-2 and TRBJ2-6; 8 nucleotides line up with TRBD2. The CDR3 contains 17 residues. Trimming at V came to 1 base and at J to 2 bases, leaving 4 bases not matched to a gene. Germline V gene sequence: CDR1 SGHAT, CDR2 FQNNGV. The CDR3 region has the DNA TGTGCCAGCAGCTTAGGGGTTAGCGGGACTGGGGCCAACGTCCTGACTTTC. Encoded protein: CASSLGVSGTGANVLTF.

This clone has just a few counts. This chain connects TRBV27 to TRBJ2-2; TRBD1 matches at 7 bases. The CDR3 is 15 residues long. V was clipped by 5 bases and J by 4 bases; unmatched bases: 7. Germline loops: CDR1 MNHEY, CDR2 SMNVEV (reference sequence). CDR3: CASSPRTGLTGELFF. Here the CDR3 DNA reads TGTGCCAGCAGTCCTCGGACAGGACTCACCGGGGAGCTGTTTTTT.

The chain has TRBV4-1 and TRBJ2-4; TRBD1 matches 11 bases. This CDR3 spans 16 amino acids. Germline V gene sequence: CDR1 MGHRA, CDR2 YSYEKL. Trimming at V came to 6 bases and at J to 8 bases, leaving 12 bases not matched to a gene. CDR3 sequence reads: CASRTGTGGSADIQYF. The CDR3 DNA is TGCGCCAGCAGAACCGGGACAGGGGGATCTGCGGACATTCAGTACTTC.

The gene calls are TRBV27 and TRBJ2-7; TRBD2 might be the D (5 bases). Germline lookup yields CDR1 MNHEY and CDR2 SMNVEV (reference sequence). Trimming removed 4 bases at V and 6 bases at J, with 10 bases between. The CDR3 runs to 12 residues. The CDR3 sequence is CASSSPAGEQYF. For the CDR3, the DNA is TGTGCCAGCAGTTCCCCGGCGGGCGAGCAGTACTTC.

The genes are TRBV6-6 and TRBJ1-2; D is perhaps TRBD1 (6 bases). V was clipped by 4 bases and J by 3 bases, with 9 bases between them. This CDR3 contains 13 residues. The germline V gene encodes CDR1 MNHNY and CDR2 SVGAGI (reference sequence). The CDR3 region is CASSSGQYYGYTF. In nucleotides, the CDR3 is TGTGCCAGCAGTTCCGGACAGTACTATGGCTACACCTTC.

This chain links TRBV30 with TRBJ1-6; a weak D match, TRBD1 (5 bases). CDR1 and CDR2 from the germline V gene are GTSNPN and SVGIG (reference sequence). Trimming stripped 0 bases from V and 0 bases from J, with 12 bases between. CDR3 length equals 17 residues. The CDR3 region has the DNA TGTGCCTGGAGTGTGGAAAGGGGTACCTCCTATAATTCACCCCTCCACTTT. This translates into CAWSVERGTSYNSPLHF.

The chain uses TRBV7-9 and TRBJ2-3, with 15 bases that match TRBD2. The CDR3 spans 19 residues. CDR1 is SEHNR and CDR2 is FQNEAQ in the germline V gene (reference sequence). V lost 2 bases and J lost 2; bases outside the gene matches: 8. The CDR3, as DNA: TGTGCCAGCAGCTTAAGGGGGACTAGCGGGAGGAAGATCACAGATACGCAGTATTTT. It translates to CASSLRGTSGRKITDTQYF.

V gene TRBV28 combines with J gene TRBJ1-2, with D possibly being TRBD1 (5 bases). This CDR3 contains 14 residues. Germline V gene lookup returns CDR1 MDHEN and CDR2 SYDVKM. The V end lost 5 bases, the J end lost 2 bases, and 12 bases lay between the germline ends. CDR3 bases: TGTGCCAGCAGTCCCCCATCAGGGAACTATGGCTACACCTTC. Protein sequence: CASSPPSGNYGYTF.

This clone was recorded once. V and J are TRBV5-1 and TRBJ1-5; D is ambiguous. From germline, CDR1 is SGHRS and CDR2 YFSETQ. V lost 0 bases and J lost 2, with 9 bases in between. The CDR3 loop spans 15 amino acids. The CDR3 DNA reads TGCGCCAGCAGCTTGGCAGGCTTGGGCAATCAGCCCCAGCATTTT. Amino acid sequence: CASSLAGLGNQPQHF.

The chain is built from TRBV5-4 and TRBJ2-3; no firm D call. Germline V gives CDR1 SGHNT, CDR2 YYREEE (reference sequence). V dropped 4 bases and J dropped 1 base, with 10 bases sitting between them. The CDR3 loop spans 14 amino acids. In nucleotides, the CDR3 is TGTGCCAGCAGCCCCCAACTCGGCACAGATACGCAGTATTTT. It specifies CASSPQLGTDTQYF.

The gene calls are TRBV23-1 and TRBJ1-3, with 11 positions matching TRBD1. TRBV23-1 is recorded as an ORF, its role being uncertain. V shed 4 bases, J shed 2 bases, and the junction held 19 bases outside the gene matches. The CDR3 is 21 residues long. Here the CDR3 reads CASSPPRDRGMYRFAGNTIYF. CDR3 bases: TGCGCCAGCAGTCCGCCCCGGGACAGGGGGATGTATAGGTTCGCTGGAAACACCATATATTTT.